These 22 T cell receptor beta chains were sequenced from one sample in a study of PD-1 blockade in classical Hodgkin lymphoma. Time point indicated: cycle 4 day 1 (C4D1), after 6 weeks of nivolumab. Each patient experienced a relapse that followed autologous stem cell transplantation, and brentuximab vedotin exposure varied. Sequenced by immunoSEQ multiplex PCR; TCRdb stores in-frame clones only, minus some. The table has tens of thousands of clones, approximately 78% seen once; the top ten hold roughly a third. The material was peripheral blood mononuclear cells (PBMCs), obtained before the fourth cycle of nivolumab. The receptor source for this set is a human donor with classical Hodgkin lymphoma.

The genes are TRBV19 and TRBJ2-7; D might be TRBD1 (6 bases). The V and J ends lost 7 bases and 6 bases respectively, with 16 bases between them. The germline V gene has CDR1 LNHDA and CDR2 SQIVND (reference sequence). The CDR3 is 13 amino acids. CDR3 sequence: CASTVAQGSEQYF. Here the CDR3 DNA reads TGTGCCAGTACCGTCGCACAGGGTTCCGAGCAGTACTTC.

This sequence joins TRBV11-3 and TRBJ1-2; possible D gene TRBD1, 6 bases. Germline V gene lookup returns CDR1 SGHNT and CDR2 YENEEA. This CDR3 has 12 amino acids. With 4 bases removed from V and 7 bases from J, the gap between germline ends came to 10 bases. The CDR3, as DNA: TGTGCCAGCAGCTCAAACAGGGTTGGCTACACCTTC. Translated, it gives CASSSNRVGYTF.

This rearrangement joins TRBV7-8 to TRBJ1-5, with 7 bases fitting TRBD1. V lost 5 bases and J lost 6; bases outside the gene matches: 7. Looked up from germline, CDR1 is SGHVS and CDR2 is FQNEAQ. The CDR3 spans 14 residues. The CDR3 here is CASSIQDRVQPQHF. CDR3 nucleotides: TGTGCCAGCAGCATCCAAGACAGGGTTCAGCCCCAGCATTTT. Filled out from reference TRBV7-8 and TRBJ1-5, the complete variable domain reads GAGVSQSPRYKVAKRGQDVALRCDPISGHVSLFWYQQALGQGPEFLTYFQNEAQLDKSGLPSDRFFAERPEGSVSTLKIQRTQQEDSAVYLCASSIQDRVQPQHFGDGTRLSIL.

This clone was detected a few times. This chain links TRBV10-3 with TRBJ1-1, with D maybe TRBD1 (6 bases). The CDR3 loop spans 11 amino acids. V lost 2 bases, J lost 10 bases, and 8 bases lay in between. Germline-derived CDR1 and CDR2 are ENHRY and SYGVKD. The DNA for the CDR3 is TGTGCCATCAGTGAGGCAGGGGCAGCTTTCTTT. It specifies CAISEAGAAFF.

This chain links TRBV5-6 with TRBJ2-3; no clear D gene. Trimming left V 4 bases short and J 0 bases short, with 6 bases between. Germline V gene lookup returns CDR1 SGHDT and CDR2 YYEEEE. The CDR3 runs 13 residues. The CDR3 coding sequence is TGTGCCAGCAGCCGGCGCAGCACAGATACGCAGTATTTT. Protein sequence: CASSRRSTDTQYF.

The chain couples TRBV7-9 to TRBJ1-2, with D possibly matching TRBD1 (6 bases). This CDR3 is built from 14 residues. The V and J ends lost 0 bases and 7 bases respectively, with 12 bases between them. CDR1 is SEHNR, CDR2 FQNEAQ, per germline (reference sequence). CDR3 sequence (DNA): TGTGCCAGCAGCTTAGCGACAGGCGGAGGTGGCTACACCTTC. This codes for CASSLATGGGGYTF.

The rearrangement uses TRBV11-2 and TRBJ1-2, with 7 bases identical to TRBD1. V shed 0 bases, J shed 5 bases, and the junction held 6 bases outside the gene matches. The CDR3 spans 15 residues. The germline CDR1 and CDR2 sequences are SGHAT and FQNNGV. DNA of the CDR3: TGTGCCAGCAGCTTAGAGCCCCAGACAGGGTATGGCTACACCTTC. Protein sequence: CASSLEPQTGYGYTF.

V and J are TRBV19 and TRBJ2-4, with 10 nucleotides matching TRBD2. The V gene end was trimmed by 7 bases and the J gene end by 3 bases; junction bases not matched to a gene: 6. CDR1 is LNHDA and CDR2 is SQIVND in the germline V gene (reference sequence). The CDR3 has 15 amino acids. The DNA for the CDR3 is TGTGCCAGTATGAGCGGGGGGGCTGGCAAAAACATTCAGTACTTC. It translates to CASMSGGAGKNIQYF.

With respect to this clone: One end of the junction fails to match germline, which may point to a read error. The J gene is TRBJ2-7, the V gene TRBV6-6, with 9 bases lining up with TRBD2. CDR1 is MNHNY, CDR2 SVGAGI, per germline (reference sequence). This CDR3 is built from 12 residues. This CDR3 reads CASSYTGLALDF. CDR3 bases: TGTGCCAGCAGTTACACGGGACTAGCTTTGGACTTC.

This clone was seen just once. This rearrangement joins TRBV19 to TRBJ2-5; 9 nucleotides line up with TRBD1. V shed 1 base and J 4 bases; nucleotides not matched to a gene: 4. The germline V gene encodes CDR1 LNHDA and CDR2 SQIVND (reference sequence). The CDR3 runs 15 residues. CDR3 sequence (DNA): TGTGCCAGTAGTATAGCGCACAGGGGGCGAGAGACCCAGTACTTC. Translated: CASSIAHRGRETQYF.

CDR3 loop: CASSQRGIYGYTF. Written as DNA, the CDR3 is TGCGCCAGCAGCCAACGGGGGATTTATGGCTACACCTTC. V is TRBV4-3 and J is TRBJ1-2; TRBD1 is a possible D gene (5 bases). Germline V gene lookup returns CDR1 LGHNA and CDR2 YSLEER. The CDR3 is 13 residues long. Trimming left V 2 bases short and J 5 bases short, with 9 bases between.

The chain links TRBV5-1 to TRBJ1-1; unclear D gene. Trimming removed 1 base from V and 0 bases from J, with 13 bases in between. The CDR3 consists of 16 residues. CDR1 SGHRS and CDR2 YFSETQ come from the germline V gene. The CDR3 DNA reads TGCGCCAGCAGCTTGAATCCCGGGTCGATGAACACTGAAGCTTTCTTT. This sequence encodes CASSLNPGSMNTEAFF. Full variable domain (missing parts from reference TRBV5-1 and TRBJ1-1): KAGVTQTPRYLIKTRGQQVTLSCSPISGHRSVSWYQQTPGQGLQFLFEYFSETQRNKGNFPGRFSGRQFSNSRSEMNVSTLELGDSALYLCASSLNPGSMNTEAFFGQGTRLTVV.

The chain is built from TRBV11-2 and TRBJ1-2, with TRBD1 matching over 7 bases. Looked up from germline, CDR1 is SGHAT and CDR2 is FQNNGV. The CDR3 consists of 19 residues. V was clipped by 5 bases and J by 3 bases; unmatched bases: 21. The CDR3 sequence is CASSLGLWRQGGQDYGYTF. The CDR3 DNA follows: TGTGCCAGCAGCCTTGGTCTGTGGCGACAGGGCGGTCAGGACTATGGCTACACCTTC.

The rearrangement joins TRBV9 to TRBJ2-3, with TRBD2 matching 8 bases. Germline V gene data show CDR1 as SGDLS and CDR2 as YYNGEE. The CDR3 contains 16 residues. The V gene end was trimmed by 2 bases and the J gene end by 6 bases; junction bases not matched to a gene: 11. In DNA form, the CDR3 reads TGTGCCAGCAGCGTCCATGCAGCGGGGGTCCGGGATACGCAGTATTTT. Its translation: CASSVHAAGVRDTQYF.

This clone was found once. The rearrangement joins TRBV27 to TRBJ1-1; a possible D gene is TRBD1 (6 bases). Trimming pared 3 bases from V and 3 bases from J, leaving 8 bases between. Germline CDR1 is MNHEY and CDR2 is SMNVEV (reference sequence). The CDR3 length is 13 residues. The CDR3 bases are TGTGCCAGCAGTTTTGAGGGGGACACTGAAGCTTTCTTT. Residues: CASSFEGDTEAFF.

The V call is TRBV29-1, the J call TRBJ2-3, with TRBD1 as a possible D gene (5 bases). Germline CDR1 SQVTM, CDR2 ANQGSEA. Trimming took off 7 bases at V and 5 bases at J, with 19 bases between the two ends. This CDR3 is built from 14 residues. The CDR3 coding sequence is TGCAGCGCCGGCCAGGGTTGGCTCGTAGATACGCAGTATTTT. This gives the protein CSAGQGWLVDTQYF.

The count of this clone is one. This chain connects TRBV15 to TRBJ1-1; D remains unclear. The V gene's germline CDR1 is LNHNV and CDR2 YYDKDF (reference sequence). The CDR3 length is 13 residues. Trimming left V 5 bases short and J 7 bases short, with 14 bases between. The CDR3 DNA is TGTGCCACCAGCTCGATGGATACTAGTGAAGCTTTCTTT. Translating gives CATSSMDTSEAFF.

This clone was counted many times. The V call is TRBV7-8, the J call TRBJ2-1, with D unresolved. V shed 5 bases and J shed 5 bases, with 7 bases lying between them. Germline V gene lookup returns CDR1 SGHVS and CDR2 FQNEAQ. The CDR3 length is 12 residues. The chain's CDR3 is CASSGWDNEQFF. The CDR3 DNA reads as TGTGCCAGCAGCGGGTGGGACAATGAGCAGTTCTTC.

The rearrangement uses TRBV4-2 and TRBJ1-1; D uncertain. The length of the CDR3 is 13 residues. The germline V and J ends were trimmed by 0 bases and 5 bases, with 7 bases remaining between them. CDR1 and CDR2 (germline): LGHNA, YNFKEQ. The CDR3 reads CASSQDRETEAFF. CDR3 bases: TGTGCCAGCAGCCAAGATAGAGAGACTGAAGCTTTCTTT.

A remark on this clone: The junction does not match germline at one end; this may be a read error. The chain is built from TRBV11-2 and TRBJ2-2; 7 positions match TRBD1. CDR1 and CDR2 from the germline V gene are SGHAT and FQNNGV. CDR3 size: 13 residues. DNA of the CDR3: TGTGCCAGCAGCCTAGACAGGGCTGGGGAGCTGTTTTTT. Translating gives CASSLDRAGELFF.

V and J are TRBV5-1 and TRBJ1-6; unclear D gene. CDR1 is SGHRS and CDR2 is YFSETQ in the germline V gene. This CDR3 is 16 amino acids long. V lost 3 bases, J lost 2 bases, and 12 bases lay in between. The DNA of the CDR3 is TGCGCCAGCAGCTCAAGGGATGTGACCTATAATTCACCCCTCCACTTT. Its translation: CASSSRDVTYNSPLHF.

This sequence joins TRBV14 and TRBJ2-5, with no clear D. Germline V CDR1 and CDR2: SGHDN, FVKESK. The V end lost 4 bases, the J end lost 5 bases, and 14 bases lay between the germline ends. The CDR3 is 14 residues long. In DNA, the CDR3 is TGTGCCAGCAGCCCCTCGGGTACTTCGGAGACCCAGTACTTC. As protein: CASSPSGTSETQYF.